These T cell receptor beta chains were read from a single sample in a study of blood T cell repertoires in COVID-19. Clones were read by immunoSEQ multiplex PCR, and TCRdb kept only the in-frame ones, dropping some. The sample holds about 330,000 clones, roughly nine tenths seen once. The sample comprised PBMCs or T cells enriched from blood (not recorded which). All receptors come from a woman in her 30s who had recovered from COVID-19. Each CDR3 is given with its conserved first and last residue. The D gene is left open where the match is weak. Clone size is not always given. Where it is, it says once, few, many or a class for expanded clones.

size	D	J	V	CDR3	DNA
once	TRBD1	TRBJ2-3	TRBV7-8	CASSQPARGIRDTQYF	TGTGCCAGCAGCCAACCGGCCAGGGGGATCAGAGATACGCAGTATTTT
NA	NA	TRBJ2-7	TRBV5-1	CASSLVRAPYEQYF	TGCGCCAGCAGCTTGGTCAGGGCTCCCTACGAGCAGTACTTC
NA	TRBD2	TRBJ2-7	TRBV28	CASRWTSGRAHVQRGRYF	TGTGCCAGCAGATGGACTAGCGGGAGGGCACACGTACAAAGGGGTCGGTACTTC
once	TRBD2	TRBJ2-3	TRBV24-1	CATSDGTSQSTDTQYF	TGTGCCACCAGTGACGGGACTAGCCAAAGCACAGATACGCAGTATTTT
NA	TRBD2	TRBJ2-1	TRBV6-2/TRBV6-3	CASSIGLAGTYNEQFF	TGTGCCAGCAGTATCGGACTAGCGGGAACCTACAATGAGCAGTTCTTC
once	TRBD1	TRBJ2-2	TRBV6-2/TRBV6-3	CASSNPGQGYTGELFF	TGTGCCAGCAGTAATCCGGGACAGGGTTACACCGGGGAGCTGTTTTTT
NA	TRBD2	TRBJ2-1	TRBV14	CASSQISGTYNEQFF	TGTGCCAGCAGCCAGATTAGCGGGACCTACAATGAGCAGTTCTTC
NA	NA	TRBJ2-3	TRBV28	CASSPRGLRSDTQYF	TGTGCCAGCAGTCCTCGGGGACTGAGATCAGATACGCAGTATTTT
NA	NA	TRBJ1-2	TRBV27	CASSLQGGYGYTF	TGTGCCAGCAGTTTACAGGGTGGCTATGGCTACACCTTC
NA	TRBD1	TRBJ1-1	TRBV29-1	CSVVQGPALNTEAFF	TGCAGCGTTGTACAGGGGCCCGCACTGAACACTGAAGCTTTCTTT
NA	NA	TRBJ2-7	TRBV9	CASSVGGTGQEQYF	TGTGCCAGCAGCGTAGGGGGAACAGGGCAAGAGCAGTACTTC
NA	TRBD2	TRBJ2-1	TRBV29-1	CSVGLAGNSYNEQFF	TGCAGCGTCGGACTAGCGGGGAACTCCTACAATGAGCAGTTCTTC
NA	TRBD2	TRBJ2-7	TRBV28	CASSLTAGGREQYF	TGTGCCAGCAGTTTAACGGCGGGAGGCCGCGAGCAGTACTTC
NA	TRBD2	TRBJ2-1	TRBV30	CAWSVSGRGGRNEQFF	TGTGCCTGGAGTGTATCCGGGCGGGGGGGCAGGAATGAGCAGTTCTTC
few	NA	TRBJ2-3	TRBV5-1	CASSLQLPTDTQYF	TGCGCCAGCAGCCTTCAACTGCCCACAGATACGCAGTATTTT
NA	TRBD2	TRBJ2-1	TRBV18	CASSLSSGRTQGEQFF	TGTGCCAGCTCACTCTCTAGCGGGAGGACGCAGGGTGAGCAGTTCTTC
NA	TRBD2	TRBJ2-1	TRBV4-3	CASSQGTSGSYNEQFF	TGCGCCAGCAGCCAGGGTACTAGCGGGAGCTACAATGAGCAGTTCTTC
NA	NA	TRBJ2-1	TRBV6-8	CASSIPKGDYNEQFF	TGTGCCAGTAGCATACCCAAGGGGGACTACAATGAGCAGTTCTTC
NA	NA	TRBJ2-7	TRBV28	CASSSPGQKYEQYF	TGTGCCAGCAGTTCCCCGGGACAAAAGTACGAGCAGTACTTC
NA	NA	TRBJ1-1	TRBV28	CASSFPDFTEAFF	TGTGCCAGCAGTTTCCCGGACTTCACTGAAGCTTTCTTT
NA	NA	TRBJ2-4	TRBV18	CASSPIRPGVGNIQYF	TGTGCCAGCTCACCAATTAGACCGGGAGTGGGAAACATTCAGTACTTC
NA	TRBD1	TRBJ1-5	TRBV7-2	CASSPTDRGNHQPQHF	TGTGCCAGCAGCCCTACGGACAGGGGGAATCATCAGCCCCAGCATTTT
once	NA	TRBJ2-3	TRBV7-3	CASSLTVQGFGVTDTQYF	TGTGCCAGCAGCTTAACGGTTCAGGGATTTGGGGTCACAGATACGCAGTATTTT
NA	TRBD2	TRBJ2-3	TRBV5-1	CASSTTSGLHTDTQYF	TGCGCCAGCAGCACAACTAGCGGATTGCACACAGATACGCAGTATTTT
NA	NA	TRBJ1-2	TRBV19	CASSMFPDSNYGYTF	TGTGCCAGTAGTATGTTCCCGGACTCTAACTATGGCTACACCTTC
NA	NA	TRBJ1-1	TRBV28	CASSLWGVSFTEAFF	TGTGCCAGCAGTTTATGGGGCGTGAGCTTCACTGAAGCTTTCTTT
NA	NA	TRBJ1-4	TRBV12-3/TRBV12-4	CASSLERAEKLFF	TGTGCCAGCAGTTTAGAGAGGGCTGAAAAACTGTTTTTT
NA	TRBD1	TRBJ1-2	TRBV7-9	CASSSTGVAGYTF	TGTGCCAGCAGCTCTACAGGGGTAGCCGGCTACACCTTC
NA	TRBD2	TRBJ2-2	TRBV3-1/TRBV3-2	CASSPTIRLAGGNTNTGELFF	TGTGCCAGCAGCCCGACAATAAGACTAGCGGGAGGCAATACGAACACCGGGGAGCTGTTTTTT
NA	TRBD2	TRBJ2-1	TRBV5-1	CASTSGGGGYNEQFF	TGCGCCAGCACCTCAGGTGGGGGGGGGTACAATGAGCAGTTCTTC
NA	TRBD1	TRBJ2-2	TRBV5-1	CASNFGQETGELFF	TGCGCCAGCAACTTCGGACAGGAAACCGGGGAGCTGTTTTTT
once	NA	TRBJ1-2	TRBV28	CASSLAGDYGYTF	TGTGCCAGCAGTTTGGCCGGAGACTATGGCTACACCTTC
NA	NA	TRBJ2-7	TRBV5-4	CASSLTGGYVEQYF	TGTGCCAGCAGCCTGACCGGGGGTTACGTGGAGCAGTACTTC
NA	NA	TRBJ1-1	TRBV5-8	CASRIERGAGTYQNTEAFF	TGTGCCAGCAGGATTGAGCGGGGGGCAGGGACTTACCAGAACACTGAAGCTTTCTTT
NA	NA	TRBJ1-1	TRBV3-1/TRBV3-2	CASSQGPDRGAFF	TGTGCCAGCAGCCAAGGACCGGATCGAGGGGCTTTCTTT
NA	NA	TRBJ2-2	TRBV7-9	CASSSRTSINTGELFF	TGTGCCAGCAGCTCCCGGACTTCCATAAACACCGGGGAGCTGTTTTTT
NA	NA	TRBJ2-7	TRBV28	CASTGGTGSYEQYF	TGTGCCAGCACTGGGGGGACGGGATCCTACGAGCAGTACTTC
NA	NA	TRBJ2-7	TRBV7-6	CASSLWAGSSYEQYF	TGTGCCAGCAGCTTATGGGCGGGGAGCTCCTACGAGCAGTACTTC
NA	NA	TRBJ1-3	TRBV18	CASSPSLGAAGNTIYF	TGTGCCAGCTCACCTTCCTTAGGGGCGGCCGGAAACACCATATATTTT
NA	TRBD2	TRBJ2-2	TRBV4-3	CASSQDPLAAMNTGELFF	TGCGCCAGCAGCCAAGATCCCCTAGCGGCCATGAACACCGGGGAGCTGTTTTTT
NA	TRBD1	TRBJ2-1	TRBV19	CASSPTDRYNEQFF	TGTGCCAGTAGTCCCACGGACAGGTACAATGAGCAGTTCTTC
once	TRBD1	TRBJ2-4	TRBV3-1/TRBV3-2	CASSQASQGDIQYF	TGTGCCAGCAGCCAAGCGTCCCAGGGGGACATTCAGTACTTC
NA	TRBD2	TRBJ2-7	TRBV18	CASSREGPANYEQYF	TGTGCCAGCTCACGGGAGGGCCCAGCCAACTACGAGCAGTACTTC
NA	TRBD1	TRBJ2-2	TRBV9	CASSVGGTGTTGELFF	TGTGCCAGCAGCGTAGGTGGGACAGGGACCACCGGGGAGCTGTTTTTT
NA	NA	TRBJ2-7	TRBV28	CASSFQGIVEQYF	TGTGCCAGCAGTTTCCAGGGGATCGTCGAGCAGTACTTC
NA	TRBD1	TRBJ1-5	TRBV6-5	CASDRGNQPQHF	TGTGCCAGCGACAGGGGGAATCAGCCCCAGCATTTT